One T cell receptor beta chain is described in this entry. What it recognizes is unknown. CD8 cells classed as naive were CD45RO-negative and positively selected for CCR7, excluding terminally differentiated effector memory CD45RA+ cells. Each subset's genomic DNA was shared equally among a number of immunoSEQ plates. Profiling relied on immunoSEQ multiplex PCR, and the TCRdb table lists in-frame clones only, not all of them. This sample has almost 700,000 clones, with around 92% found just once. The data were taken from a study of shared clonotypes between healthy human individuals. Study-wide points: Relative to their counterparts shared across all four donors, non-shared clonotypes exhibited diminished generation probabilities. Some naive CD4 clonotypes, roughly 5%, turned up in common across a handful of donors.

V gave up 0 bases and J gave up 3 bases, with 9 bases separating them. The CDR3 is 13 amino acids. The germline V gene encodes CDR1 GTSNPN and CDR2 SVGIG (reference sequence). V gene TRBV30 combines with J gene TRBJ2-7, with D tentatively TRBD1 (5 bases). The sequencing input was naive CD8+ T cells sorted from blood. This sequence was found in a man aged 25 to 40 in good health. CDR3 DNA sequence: TGTGCCTGGAGTGTTGGGGCCCACTACGAGCAGTACTTC. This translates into CAWSVGAHYEQYF.